This T cell receptor (beta chain) was identified during a study of blood T cell repertoires in COVID-19. At the level of the study: The United States, Italy and Spain supplied acute and convalescent COVID-19 samples. Nucleic acid was either cDNA or gDNA, and it came from T cells, B-cell-depleted T cells, or PBMCs.

While infection was still active, Seattle patients were enrolled and then followed longitudinally. This clone was detected only a few times. After removal of 0 bases from V and 6 bases from J, the junction contained 11 bases not matched to a gene. This CDR3 comprises 17 residues. CDR1 and CDR2 from the germline V gene are LGHDT and YNNKEL (reference sequence). In the source study's methods: Researchers report that nucleated cell counts were estimated from reference gene primer amplification. TCRdb's copy holds only in-frame clones and misses some; the assay was immunoSEQ multiplex PCR. V and J calls and clone size follow that table, whereas D and trimming were derived from the DNA. The top ten clones hold under 3.5% of a sample with approximately 150,000 clones, 84% of them seen once.

This TCR derives from a woman of 80 years or more with COVID-19, enrolled during active disease. The V and J genes are TRBV3-1 (or the pseudogene TRBV3-2) and TRBJ1-5; the match to TRBD1 covers 7 bases. Sequenced sample: peripheral blood. The CDR3 region is CASSQDNTDRASQPQHF. As DNA, the CDR3 is TGTGCCAGCAGCCAAGATAACACCGACAGGGCGTCTCAGCCCCAGCATTTT.